These 5 T cell receptor beta chains were all obtained from the same sample, sequenced in a study of blood T cells in healthy people across ages. With a J-beta primer mix and a sample-barcoded 5' primer, a second PCR ran about 7 to 11 cycles. TCRdb re-called the 5' RACE reads with MiXCR, one entry per CDR3 protein. Seen here are approximately 1.5 million distinct CDR3 sequences, roughly 43% observed once, and the top ten hold more than 4%. The material sequenced was blood. All receptors derive from a woman between 18 and 29 years old in good health.

This clonotype was counted only a few times. This chain links TRBV20-1 with TRBJ1-6; D is perhaps TRBD1 (5 bases). The CDR3 is made up of 13 amino acids. From germline, CDR1 is DFQATT and CDR2 SNEGSKA (reference sequence). V lost 5 bases to trimming and J lost 4 bases, with 9 bases between them. Written as DNA, the CDR3 is TGCAGTGCTCCGACAGCTTATAATTCACCCCTCCACTTT. It is translated as CSAPTAYNSPLHF.

This clonotype was found many times. The chain links TRBV4-1 to TRBJ2-1, with D uncertain. The V and J ends lost 6 bases and 2 bases respectively, with 11 bases between them. The CDR3 extends over 14 amino acids. The germline CDR1 and CDR2 sequences are MGHRA and YSYEKL. The DNA for the CDR3 is TGCGCCAGCAGACAGACTGAGACCTACAATGAGCAGTTCTTC. Translated, it gives CASRQTETYNEQFF.

V is TRBV6-5 and J is TRBJ2-7, with unresolved D. This CDR3 has 15 residues. Germline V gene sequence: CDR1 MNHEY, CDR2 SVGAGI. Trimming cost V 0 bases and J 2 bases, with 11 bases left between them. The CDR3: CASSYSKRLPYEQYF. CDR3 bases: TGTGCCAGCAGTTACTCGAAGAGGCTTCCCTACGAGCAGTACTTC.

In regard to this clonotype: Its ends do not fully match the called genes, so a read error is possible. The V call is TRBV27, the J call TRBJ1-2; D call uncertain. There are 14 residues in the CDR3. The germline gives CDR1 MNHEY, CDR2 SMNVEV (reference sequence). DNA for the CDR3: TGTGCCAGCAGTTTATATCCCAGCACCTATGGCTGCACCTTC. This codes for CASSLYPSTYGCTF.

This chain uses TRBV25-1 with TRBJ2-3; a possible D gene is TRBD1 (6 bases). The CDR3 loop spans 14 amino acids. V lost 8 bases and J 2 bases, leaving 14 bases between the germline ends. The germline V gene has CDR1 MGHDK and CDR2 SYGVNS. CDR3 loop: CASGLDRNTDTQYF. For the CDR3, the DNA is TGTGCCAGCGGACTGGACAGAAACACAGATACGCAGTATTTT.